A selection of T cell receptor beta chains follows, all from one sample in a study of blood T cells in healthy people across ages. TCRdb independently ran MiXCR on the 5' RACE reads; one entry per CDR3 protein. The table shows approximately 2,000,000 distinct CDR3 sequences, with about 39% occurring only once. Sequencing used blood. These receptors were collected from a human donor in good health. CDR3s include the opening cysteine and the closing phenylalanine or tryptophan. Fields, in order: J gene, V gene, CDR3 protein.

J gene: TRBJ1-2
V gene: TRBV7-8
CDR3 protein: CASSLWAGSSVYGYTF

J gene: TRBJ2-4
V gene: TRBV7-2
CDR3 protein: CASSFRSRTKNIQYF

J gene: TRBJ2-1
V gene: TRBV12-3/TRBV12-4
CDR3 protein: CASSLHWGARQFF

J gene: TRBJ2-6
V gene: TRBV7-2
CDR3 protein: CASSANVGVNVLTF

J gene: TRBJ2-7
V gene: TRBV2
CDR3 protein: CASSAQPPYEQYF

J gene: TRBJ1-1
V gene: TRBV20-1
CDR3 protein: CSARPKGVRENTKAFF

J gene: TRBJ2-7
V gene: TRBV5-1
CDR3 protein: CASSPEGRGGRGDKQYF

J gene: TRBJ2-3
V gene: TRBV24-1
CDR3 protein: CATSDLRGGSIDTQYF

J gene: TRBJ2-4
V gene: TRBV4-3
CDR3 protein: CASSQEGGPLGTEGIQYF

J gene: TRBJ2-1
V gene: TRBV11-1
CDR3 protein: CASSPVRAAGDTNEQFF

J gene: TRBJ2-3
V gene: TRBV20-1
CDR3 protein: CSASGAGSTDTQYF

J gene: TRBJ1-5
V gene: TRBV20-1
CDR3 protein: CSIKTEIVESQPQHF

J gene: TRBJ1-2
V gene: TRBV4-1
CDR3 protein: CASSSIGGRNYGYTF

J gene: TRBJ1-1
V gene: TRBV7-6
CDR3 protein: CASSSIRQGNTEAFF

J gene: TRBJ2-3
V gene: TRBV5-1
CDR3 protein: CASSDGPSKVDTQYF

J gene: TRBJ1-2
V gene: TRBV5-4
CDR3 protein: CASSRPGTGTGYTF

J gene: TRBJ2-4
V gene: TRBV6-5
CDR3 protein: CASSSPSLLSQYF

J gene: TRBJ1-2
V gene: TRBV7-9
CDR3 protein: CASSSTTGGDYGYTF

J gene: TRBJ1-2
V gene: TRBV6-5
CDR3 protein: CASSDVGTDFDGYTF

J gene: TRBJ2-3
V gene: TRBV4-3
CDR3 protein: CASSQTGRGGTDTQYF

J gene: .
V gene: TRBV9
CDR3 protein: CVSSVRGTRAETQYF

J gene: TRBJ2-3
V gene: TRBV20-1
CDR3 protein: CSAYRLRDRATDTQYF

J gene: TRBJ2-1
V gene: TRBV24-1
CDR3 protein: CATSDLGGTAYNEQFF

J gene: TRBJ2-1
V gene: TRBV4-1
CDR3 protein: CVSSQHLVRSYNEQFF

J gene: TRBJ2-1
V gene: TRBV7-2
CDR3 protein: CASSLVGQLISYNEQFF

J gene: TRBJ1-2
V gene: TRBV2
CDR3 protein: CASRMTGDNYGYTF

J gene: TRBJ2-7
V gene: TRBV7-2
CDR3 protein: CASSYLESFSYEQYF

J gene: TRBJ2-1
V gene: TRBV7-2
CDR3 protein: CASSHLGTNIGYNEQFF

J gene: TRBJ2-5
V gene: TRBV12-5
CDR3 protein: CASAWGGEETQYF

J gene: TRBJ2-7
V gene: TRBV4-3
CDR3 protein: CASSSEWTASYEQYF

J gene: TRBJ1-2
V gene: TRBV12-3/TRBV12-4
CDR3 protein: CASSVQGFGYTF

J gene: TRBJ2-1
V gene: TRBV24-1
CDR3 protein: CATSDPAAGRDNEQFF

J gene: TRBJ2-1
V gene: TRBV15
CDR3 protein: CATSRDLGGGYNEQFF

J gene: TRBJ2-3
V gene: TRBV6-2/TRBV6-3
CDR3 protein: CASSIYGLAASTDTQYF

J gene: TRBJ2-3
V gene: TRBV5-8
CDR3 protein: CASSLGTTLVADTQYF

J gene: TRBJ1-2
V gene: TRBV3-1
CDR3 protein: CASSQMTNGYTF

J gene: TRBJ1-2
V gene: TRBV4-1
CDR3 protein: CASGQTNSAGYTF

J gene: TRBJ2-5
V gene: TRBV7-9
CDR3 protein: CASSLGQGDETQYF

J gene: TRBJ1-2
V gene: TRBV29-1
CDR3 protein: CSVENPRQLAYTF

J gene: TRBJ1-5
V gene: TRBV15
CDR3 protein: CATSRAQRNQPQHF

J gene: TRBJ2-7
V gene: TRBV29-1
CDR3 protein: CSVEEEDRGSGEQYF

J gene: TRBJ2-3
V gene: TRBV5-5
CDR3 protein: CASSDRGASTDTRYF

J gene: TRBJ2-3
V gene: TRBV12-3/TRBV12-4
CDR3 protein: CASSSDRTSGGVDTQYF

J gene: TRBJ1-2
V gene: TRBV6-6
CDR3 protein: CASRYSGEQWVNYGYTF

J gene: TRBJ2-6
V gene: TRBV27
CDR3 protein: CASTPAGANVLTF

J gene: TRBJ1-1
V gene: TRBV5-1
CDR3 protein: CASSAEPNTEAFF

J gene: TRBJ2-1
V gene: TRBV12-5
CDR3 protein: CASGETLNEQFF

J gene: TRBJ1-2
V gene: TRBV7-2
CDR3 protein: CASSLGATGVFNYGYTF

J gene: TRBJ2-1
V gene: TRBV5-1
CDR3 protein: CTSNPLGTALYNEQFF